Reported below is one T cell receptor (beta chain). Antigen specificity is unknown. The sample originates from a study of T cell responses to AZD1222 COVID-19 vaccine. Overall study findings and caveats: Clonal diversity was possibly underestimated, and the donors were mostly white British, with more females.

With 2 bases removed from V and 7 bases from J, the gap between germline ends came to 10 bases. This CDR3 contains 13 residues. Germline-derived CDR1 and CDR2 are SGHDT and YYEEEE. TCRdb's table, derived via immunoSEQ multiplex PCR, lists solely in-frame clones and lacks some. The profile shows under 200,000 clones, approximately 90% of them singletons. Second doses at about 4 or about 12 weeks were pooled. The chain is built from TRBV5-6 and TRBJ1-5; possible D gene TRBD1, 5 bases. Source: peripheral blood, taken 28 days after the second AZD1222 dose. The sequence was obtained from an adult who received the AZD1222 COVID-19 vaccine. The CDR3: CASSFQGGQPQHF. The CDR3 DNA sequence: TGTGCCAGCAGCTTCCAGGGAGGGCAGCCCCAGCATTTT.